The clone carrying this T cell receptor beta chain has more than one count but fewer than ten. Its target is not known. The method was immunoSEQ multiplex PCR; TCRdb's version includes in-frame clones alone and lacks a portion of them. The sample holds under 150,000 clones, roughly 82% seen once. These data come from a study of identifying expanded T cells in peripheral blood. Healthy donors had no documented immune events, such as infections, while sampled. Findings of the study overall: Roughly 1.2 clones differed between technical replicates, versus about 15 and 19 over time. Clone count variance between roughly two-week samples rose with total template count.

V lost 8 bases and J lost 5, with 13 bases in between. This CDR3 has 13 residues. Per germline, CDR1 SGHVS and CDR2 FQNEAQ. The gene calls are TRBV7-8 and TRBJ1-5; D might be TRBD1 (6 bases). The TCR originated in a person aged 18 to 75 in good health. Sample: blood. CDR3 nucleotide sequence: TGTGCCAGCGTCGAACAGGGTCATCAGCCCCAGCATTTT. It specifies CASVEQGHQPQHF.